This T cell receptor beta chain appears in the sequencing data of a study of CD8+CD57+ T cells in acquired aplastic anemia. As for the study in general: An average of about 10.8 million reads for CD4+ cells was obtained from healthy donors. Study outcomes and limitations: Patients were compared with controls for CD8+ Simpson's diversity, and no significant difference emerged. Between patients and controls, about 30 CD8+ CDR3 sequences were found in common.

Both TCR beta VDJ combination and CDR3 sequence profiling were carried out. Genomic DNA was the template for this profiling. TCRdb reanalysed the reads using MiXCR and keeps one entry per CDR3 protein. The sample contains 150,000 to 200,000 distinct CDR3 sequences, around 45% of which appear only once. Germline V gene sequence: CDR1 SGDLS, CDR2 YYNGEE. The ends lost 5 bases at V and 0 bases at J; junction bases unmatched: 0. The CDR3 extends over 14 amino acids. This clonotype was detected ten times or more. No antigen is known for it. The source material was sorted CD4+, CD8+, or CD8+CD57+ T cells (not recorded which) from PBMCs. V and J are TRBV9 and TRBJ2-1; TRBD2 matches 9 bases. This receptor was taken from a human donor in good health. CDR3 region: CASSSGSSYNEQFF. In nucleotides, the CDR3 is TGTGCCAGCAGTAGCGGGAGCTCCTACAATGAGCAGTTCTTC.